The 22 T cell receptor beta chains reported below all come from one sample, sequenced in a study of control samples from healthy donors and cancer patients. Profiling relied on immunoSEQ multiplex PCR, and the TCRdb table lists in-frame clones only, not all of them. The sample consists of tens of thousands of clones, about nine tenths of them appearing once. The source material was blood. Every receptor here comes from a woman between 70 and 85 years old in good health.

V gene TRBV7-2 combines with J gene TRBJ1-1; 8 positions match TRBD1. V shed 5 bases and J 2 bases; nucleotides not matched to a gene: 7. CDR3 length equals 15 residues. Germline CDR1 SGHTA, CDR2 FQGNSA. The CDR3 region has the DNA TGTGCCAGCAGCATCCGGACAGGGCAAAACACTGAAGCTTTCTTT. Its protein is CASSIRTGQNTEAFF.

Note on this clone: One end of the junction fails to match germline, which may point to a read error. The genes are TRBV6-2 or TRBV6-3 and TRBJ1-5, with a tentative D call TRBD1 (5 bases). The CDR3 loop spans 19 amino acids. Germline CDR1 is MNHEY and CDR2 is SVGEGT. CDR3 protein: CASSDSTDRGRYSNQPQHF. The DNA for the CDR3 is TGTGCCAGCAGTGACTCGACAGACAGAGGGAGATATAGCAATCAGCCCCAGCATTTT.

This sequence joins TRBV5-1 and TRBJ1-2; possible D gene TRBD1, 5 bases. The CDR3 length is 14 residues. CDR1 and CDR2 (germline): SGHRS, YFSETQ. V was trimmed by 1 base and J by 2 bases, leaving 9 bases between them. CDR3: CASSLTGGNYGYTF. CDR3 nucleotides: TGCGCCAGCAGCTTGACGGGGGGGAACTATGGCTACACCTTC.

This clone has a handful of counts. The chain couples TRBV2 to TRBJ2-7, with D perhaps TRBD2 (5 bases). The V and J ends lost 3 bases and 5 bases respectively, with 14 bases between them. The CDR3 is made up of 14 amino acids. The germline gives CDR1 SNHLY, CDR2 FYNNEI. The CDR3 region is CASSDSLAVDEQYF. In nucleotides, the CDR3 is TGTGCCAGCAGTGACAGTCTAGCTGTCGACGAGCAGTACTTC.

This sequence joins TRBV5-4 and TRBJ1-4; D remains ambiguous. The germline V gene encodes CDR1 SGHNT and CDR2 YYREEE (reference sequence). This CDR3 region has 13 residues. The germline V and J ends were trimmed by 0 bases and 8 bases, with 8 bases remaining between them. CDR3 in amino acids: CASSLGPMEKLFF. CDR3 DNA sequence: TGTGCCAGCAGCTTGGGGCCGATGGAAAAACTGTTTTTT.

This chain uses TRBV2 with TRBJ1-5; tentatively, D is TRBD1 (5 bases). The V and J ends lost 5 bases and 8 bases respectively, with 16 bases between them. This CDR3 contains 14 residues. The germline V gene has CDR1 SNHLY and CDR2 FYNNEI. This CDR3 is CASSLDRDPEPQHF. The CDR3 bases are TGTGCCAGCAGTCTGGACCGGGACCCAGAGCCCCAGCATTTT.

The rearrangement links TRBV25-1 to TRBJ1-1; D remains unclear. The CDR3 is 13 amino acids. Trimming cost V 6 bases and J 3 bases, with 11 bases left between them. Looked up from germline, CDR1 is MGHDK and CDR2 is SYGVNS. CDR3 nucleotide sequence: TGTGCCAGCAGCGGGAAAATGGACACTGAAGCTTTCTTT. It codes for CASSGKMDTEAFF. Together with reference TRBV25-1 and TRBJ1-1, the CDR3 gives the full variable domain: EADIYQTPRYLVIGTGKKITLECSQTMGHDKMYWYQQDPGMELHLIHYSYGVNSTEKGDLSSESTVSRIRTEHFPLTLESARPSHTSQYLCASSGKMDTEAFFGQGTRLTVV.

This chain joins TRBV4-2 and TRBJ1-1, with D possibly TRBD1 on 6 matching bases. Germline CDR1 LGHNA, CDR2 YNFKEQ. V was clipped by 6 bases and J by 5 bases, with 7 bases between them. The CDR3 extends over 11 amino acids. CDR3 in amino acids: CASRGATEAFF. CDR3 in DNA: TGTGCCAGCAGGGGGGCGACTGAAGCTTTCTTT.

The rearrangement joins TRBV5-1 to TRBJ2-2; no clear D gene. Trimming stripped 5 bases from V and 0 bases from J, with 8 bases between. Germline V gene sequence: CDR1 SGHRS, CDR2 YFSETQ. The CDR3 loop spans 14 amino acids. CDR3 DNA: TGCGCCAGCAGAAGTGGGTCGAACACCGGGGAGCTGTTTTTT. Translated, it gives CASRSGSNTGELFF. The full variable domain, with the rest looked up from reference TRBV5-1 and TRBJ2-2, is KAGVTQTPRYLIKTRGQQVTLSCSPISGHRSVSWYQQTPGQGLQFLFEYFSETQRNKGNFPGRFSGRQFSNSRSEMNVSTLELGDSALYLCASRSGSNTGELFFGEGSRLTVL.

The rearrangement uses TRBV27 and TRBJ2-1, with 9 bases identical to TRBD1. The CDR3 runs to 15 residues. Germline CDR1 MNHEY, CDR2 SMNVEV (reference sequence). With V trimmed by 8 bases and J by 8 bases, 13 bases remained unmatched. CDR3 sequence reads: CASDRTGQGGHEQFF. Written as DNA, the CDR3 is TGTGCCAGCGATAGAACGGGACAGGGCGGCCATGAGCAGTTCTTC.

V and J are TRBV12-5 and TRBJ2-1; 8 bases map to TRBD2. The CDR3 is 17 amino acids. The germline CDR1 and CDR2 sequences are LGHNT and FRNRAP. The J segment lost 2 bases and the V segment lost 6 bases, leaving 12 bases of the junction unmatched. The CDR3 spells CASGLAGTSIPYNEQFF. The CDR3 DNA reads as TGTGCTAGTGGACTGGCCGGGACTAGTATCCCCTACAATGAGCAGTTCTTC.

The rearrangement uses TRBV7-8 and TRBJ2-6; unclear D gene. Per germline, CDR1 SGHVS and CDR2 FQNEAQ. This CDR3 region has 15 residues. Trimming removed 5 bases at V and 2 bases at J, with 10 bases between. For the CDR3, the DNA is TGTGCCAGCAGCCAAAGGGCGACTGGGGCCAACGTCCTGACTTTC. Translated, it gives CASSQRATGANVLTF.

The chain couples TRBV24-1 to TRBJ2-5, with a tentative D call TRBD1 (6 bases). There are 16 residues in the CDR3. V gave up 0 bases and J gave up 5 bases, with 15 bases separating them. Per the germline V gene, CDR1 is KGHDR and CDR2 is SFDVKD. The DNA of the CDR3 is TGTGCCACCAGTGATTTGGTTAAGGGGCAGGGGGAGACCCAGTACTTC. Encoded protein: CATSDLVKGQGETQYF.

The rearrangement uses TRBV6-6 and TRBJ1-2; 8 bases match TRBD1. CDR3 length: 13 residues. Germline V gene data show CDR1 as MNHNY and CDR2 as SVGAGI (reference sequence). With V trimmed by 10 bases and J by 4 bases, 8 bases remained unmatched. The CDR3 sequence is CATNPGQGYGYTF. CDR3 in DNA: TGTGCCACCAATCCTGGACAGGGCTATGGCTACACCTTC.

The chain links TRBV3-1 (or the pseudogene TRBV3-2) to TRBJ1-2; a possible D gene is TRBD1 (5 bases). CDR3 length: 15 amino acids. CDR1 and CDR2 from the germline V gene are LGHDT and YNNKEL (reference sequence). V was shortened by 0 bases and J by 4 bases, with 12 bases between the two germline ends. The CDR3 DNA follows: TGTGCCAGCAGCCAAGATCGGCAGGGAGCCTATGGCTACACCTTC. It specifies CASSQDRQGAYGYTF.

The J gene is TRBJ1-6, the V gene TRBV6-5; TRBD1 might be the D (5 bases). The germline CDR1 and CDR2 sequences are MNHEY and SVGAGI. This CDR3 contains 15 residues. The V and J ends lost 2 bases and 7 bases respectively, with 12 bases between them. CDR3 protein: CASSYRGDKNSPLHF. The CDR3 bases are TGTGCCAGCAGTTACAGGGGCGATAAGAATTCACCCCTCCACTTT.

V is TRBV5-1 and J is TRBJ2-5, with D unclear. Germline V CDR1 and CDR2: SGHRS, YFSETQ. V was pared by 5 bases and J by 1 base, with 6 bases between. The CDR3 spans 12 residues. The CDR3 bases are TGCGCCAGCAGGCAAATCCAAGAGACCCAGTACTTC. As protein: CASRQIQETQYF.

This clone was recorded a few times. The chain carries TRBV19 and TRBJ1-2; tentative D call: TRBD1 (5 bases). The length of the CDR3 is 14 residues. Germline CDR1 LNHDA, CDR2 SQIVND (reference sequence). Trimming stripped 3 bases from V and 3 bases from J, with 11 bases between. This chain's CDR3 is CASSIQGTDYGYTF. CDR3 sequence (DNA): TGTGCCAGTAGTATCCAGGGAACAGACTATGGCTACACCTTC.

This sequence joins TRBV3-1 (or the pseudogene TRBV3-2) and TRBJ1-5; D is uncertain. CDR1 LGHDT and CDR2 YNNKEL come from the germline V gene (reference sequence). The CDR3 has 13 amino acids. V gave up 0 bases and J gave up 4 bases, with 4 bases separating them. CDR3 protein: CASSQDGNQPQHF. DNA of the CDR3: TGTGCCAGCAGCCAAGACGGGAATCAGCCCCAGCATTTT.

The V and J genes are TRBV4-2 and TRBJ1-4; no definite D call. The CDR3 loop spans 14 amino acids. V lost 1 base and J 5 bases, leaving 8 bases between the germline ends. Germline CDR1 reads LGHNA; CDR2 reads YNFKEQ. The chain's CDR3 is CASSQVRENEKLFF. The DNA of the CDR3 is TGTGCCAGCAGCCAAGTCCGGGAGAATGAAAAACTGTTTTTT.

The rearrangement uses TRBV18 and TRBJ1-1; 8 positions agree with TRBD1. The germline V gene has CDR1 KGHSH and CDR2 LQKENI. The CDR3 runs to 17 residues. V was pared by 2 bases and J by 1 base, with 9 bases of the junction left unmatched. CDR3 sequence (DNA): TGTGCCAGCTCACCAGCGGACAGGGTAAAGGCGAACACTGAAGCTTTCTTT. Residues: CASSPADRVKANTEAFF.

The chain uses TRBV2 and TRBJ2-5; the match to TRBD2 covers 13 bases. In germline, CDR1 is SNHLY, CDR2 FYNNEI. The CDR3 has 15 amino acids. V gave up 6 bases and J gave up 3 bases; unmatched junction bases: 4. The CDR3, as DNA: TGTGCCAGCAGCGAGGGGACTAGCGGGGAAGAGACCCAGTACTTC. Its translation: CASSEGTSGEETQYF. The entire variable domain, with the rest obtained from reference TRBV2 and TRBJ2-5, is as follows: EPEVTQTPSHQVTQMGQEVILRCVPISNHLYFYWYRQILGQKVEFLVSFYNNEISEKSEIFDDQFSVERPDGSNFTLKIRSTKLEDSAMYFCASSEGTSGEETQYFGPGTRLLVL.